This TCR beta chain was retrieved from a study of identical twins. Study-wide results and caveats: Within cord blood, abundant beta clonotypes carried fewer insertions, but memory repertoires showed no such trend. It was possible that invariant MAIT and iNKT cells partly confounded the zero-insertion analyses.

TCRdb ran MiXCR on the 5' RACE reads and lists one entry per CDR3 protein. This sample yields around 500,000 distinct CDR3 sequences, of which approximately 15% are seen a single time; around 0.52% belongs to the top ten. Remarks on this clonotype: Its antigen is as yet unknown.

Each donor (without exception) was a healthy Caucasian. The germline CDR1 and CDR2 sequences are MDHEN and SYDVKM. The CDR3 contains 12 residues. The V end was cut by 6 bases, the J end by 10 bases, with 15 bases between. The sample was also linked to a second study, of yellow fever vaccine responses in identical twins.

The source of this sequence is a woman aged 18-30 years in good health. The material sequenced was CD4+ T cells sorted from blood. V gene TRBV28 combines with J gene TRBJ1-1; tentative D call: TRBD1 (5 bases). The CDR3 nucleotides are TGTGCCAGCAGGACAGTGAATGGGGGAGCTTTCTTT. Amino acids: CASRTVNGGAFF.